The 2 T cell receptor beta chains given below trace back to one sample, sequenced in a study of shared clonotypes between healthy human individuals (dated by TCRdb to about 2020). The method behind the library was the immunoSEQ multiplex PCR assay. The source is immuneACCESS, and TCRdb retained only in-frame sequences with V and J called. Part of the clones is not carried over; for the studies checked, unresolved V genes explain less than half of this, and the remainder is unexplained. Within this sample are fewer than 1.8 million clones, with less than 99% of them counted one time only. The ten largest account for around 0.33% of the sample. The sample was naive CD4+ T cells sorted from blood. The sample's cell subset or site label, decoded: CD45RA+ positively selected. The receptors shown here come from a man aged 25 to 40 in good health.

The chain joins TRBV18 to TRBJ1-5; TRBD1 aligns across 7 bases. Germline CDR1 reads KGHSH; CDR2 reads LQKENI. With 6 bases clipped from V and 4 bases from J, the junction kept 6 bases outside the gene matches. This CDR3 contains 14 residues. CDR3 in amino acids: CASSNRGPNQPQHF. The CDR3 DNA reads as TGTGCCAGCTCTAACAGGGGCCCTAATCAGCCCCAGCATTTT.

This chain connects TRBV28 to TRBJ2-7; D is perhaps TRBD1 (5 bases). There are 13 residues in the CDR3. Germline CDR1 is MDHEN and CDR2 is SYDVKM. Trimming took 6 bases from V and 7 from J, leaving 16 bases between them. CDR3 loop: CASRSRVFGEQYF. In DNA form, the CDR3 reads TGTGCCAGCAGATCCAGGGTCTTCGGAGAGCAGTACTTC.